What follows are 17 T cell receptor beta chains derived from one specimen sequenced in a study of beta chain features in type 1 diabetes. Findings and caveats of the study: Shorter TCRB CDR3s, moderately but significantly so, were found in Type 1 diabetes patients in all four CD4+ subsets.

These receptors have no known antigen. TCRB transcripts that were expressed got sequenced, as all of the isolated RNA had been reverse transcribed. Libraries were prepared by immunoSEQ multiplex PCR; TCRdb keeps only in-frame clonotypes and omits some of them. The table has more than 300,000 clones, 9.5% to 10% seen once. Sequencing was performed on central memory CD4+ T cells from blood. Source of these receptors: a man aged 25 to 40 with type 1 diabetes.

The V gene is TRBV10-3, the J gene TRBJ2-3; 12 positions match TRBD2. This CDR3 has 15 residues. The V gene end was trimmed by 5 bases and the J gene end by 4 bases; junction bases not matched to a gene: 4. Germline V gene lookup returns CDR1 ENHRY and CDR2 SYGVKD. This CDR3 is CAISLAGGPPDTQYF. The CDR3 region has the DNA TGTGCCATCAGTCTAGCGGGAGGGCCCCCAGATACGCAGTATTTT.

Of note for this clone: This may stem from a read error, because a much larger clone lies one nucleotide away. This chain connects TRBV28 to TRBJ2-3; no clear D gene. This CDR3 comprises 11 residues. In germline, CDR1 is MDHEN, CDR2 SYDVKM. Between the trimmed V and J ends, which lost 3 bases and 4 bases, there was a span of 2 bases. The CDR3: CASSFADTQYF. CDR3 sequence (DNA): TGTGCCAGCAGTTTCGCAGATACGCAGTATTTT.

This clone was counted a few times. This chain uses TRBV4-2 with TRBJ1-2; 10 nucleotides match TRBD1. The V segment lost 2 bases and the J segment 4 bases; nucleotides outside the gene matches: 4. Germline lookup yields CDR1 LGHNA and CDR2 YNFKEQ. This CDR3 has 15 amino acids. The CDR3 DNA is TGTGCCAGCAGCCAAACCGGGACAGGGGTCTATGGCTACACCTTC. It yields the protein CASSQTGTGVYGYTF.

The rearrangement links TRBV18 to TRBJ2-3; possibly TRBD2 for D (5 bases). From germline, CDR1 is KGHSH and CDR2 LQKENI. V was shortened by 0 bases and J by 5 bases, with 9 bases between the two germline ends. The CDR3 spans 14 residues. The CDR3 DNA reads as TGTGCCAGCTCACCACCGACCCGGGGAGATACGCAGTATTTT. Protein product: CASSPPTRGDTQYF.

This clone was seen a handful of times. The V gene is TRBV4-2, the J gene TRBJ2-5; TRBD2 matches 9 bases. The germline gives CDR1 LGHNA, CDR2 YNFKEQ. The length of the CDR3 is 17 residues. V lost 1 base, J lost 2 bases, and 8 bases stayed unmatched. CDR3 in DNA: TGTGCCAGCAGCCAAGCCGCCGCGACTAGCGGTCAAGAGACCCAGTACTTC. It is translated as CASSQAAATSGQETQYF.

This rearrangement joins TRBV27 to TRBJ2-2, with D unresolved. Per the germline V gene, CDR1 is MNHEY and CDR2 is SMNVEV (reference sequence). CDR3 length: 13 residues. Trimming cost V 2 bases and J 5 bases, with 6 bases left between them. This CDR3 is CASSLEYTGELFF. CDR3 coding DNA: TGTGCCAGCAGTTTAGAGTATACCGGGGAGCTGTTTTTT.

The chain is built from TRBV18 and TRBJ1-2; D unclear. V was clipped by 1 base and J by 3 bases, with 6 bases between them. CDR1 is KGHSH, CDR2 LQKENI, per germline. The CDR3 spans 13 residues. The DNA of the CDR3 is TGTGCCAGCTCACCACTCTCAGACTATGGCTACACCTTC. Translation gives CASSPLSDYGYTF.

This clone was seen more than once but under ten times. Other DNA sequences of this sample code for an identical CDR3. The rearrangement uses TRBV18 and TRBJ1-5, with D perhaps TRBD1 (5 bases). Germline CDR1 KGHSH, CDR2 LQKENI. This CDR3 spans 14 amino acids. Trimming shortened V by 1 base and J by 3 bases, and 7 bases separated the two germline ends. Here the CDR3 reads CASSPRQNNQPQHF. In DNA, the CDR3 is TGTGCCAGCTCACCACGACAGAACAATCAGCCCCAGCATTTT.

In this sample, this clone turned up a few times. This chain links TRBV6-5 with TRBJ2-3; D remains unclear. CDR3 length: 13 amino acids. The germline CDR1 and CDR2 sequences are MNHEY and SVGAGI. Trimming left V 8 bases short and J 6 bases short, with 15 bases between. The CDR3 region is CASLDGPLDTQYF. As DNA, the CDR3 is TGTGCCAGCCTAGACGGCCCTCTCGATACGCAGTATTTT.

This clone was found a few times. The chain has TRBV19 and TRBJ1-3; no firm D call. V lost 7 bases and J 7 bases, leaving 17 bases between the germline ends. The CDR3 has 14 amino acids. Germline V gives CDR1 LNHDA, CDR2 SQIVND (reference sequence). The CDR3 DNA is TGTGCCAGTATACGCGGATCGGATAGGAACACCATATATTTT. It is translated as CASIRGSDRNTIYF.

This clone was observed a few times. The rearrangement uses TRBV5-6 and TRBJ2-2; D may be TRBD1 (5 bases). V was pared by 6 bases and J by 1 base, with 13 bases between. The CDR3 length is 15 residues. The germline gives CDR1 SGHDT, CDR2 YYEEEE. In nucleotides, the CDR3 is TGTGCCAGCATATTAGGACATATGAACACCGGGGAGCTGTTTTTT. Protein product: CASILGHMNTGELFF.

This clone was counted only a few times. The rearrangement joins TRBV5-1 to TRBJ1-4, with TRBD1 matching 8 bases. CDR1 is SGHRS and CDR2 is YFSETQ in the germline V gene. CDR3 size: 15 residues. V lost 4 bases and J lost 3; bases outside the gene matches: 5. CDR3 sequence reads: CASSRGQGPNEKLFF. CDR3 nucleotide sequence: TGCGCCAGCAGCCGTGGACAGGGACCTAATGAAAAACTGTTTTTT.

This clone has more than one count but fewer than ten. The CDR3 DNA follows: TGTGCCAGCAGGGCCGGGACTAGCCCGTACAATGAGCAGTTCTTC. The encoded protein is CASRAGTSPYNEQFF. The chain joins TRBV7-3 to TRBJ2-1, with 9 nucleotides matching TRBD2. This CDR3 has 15 amino acids. Germline values: CDR1 SGHTA, CDR2 FQGTGA. J lost 4 bases, V lost 6 bases, and 7 bases had no gene match. Drawing the rest from reference TRBV7-3 and TRBJ2-1, the complete variable domain is GAGVSQTPSNKVTEKGKYVELRCDPISGHTALYWYRQSLGQGPEFLIYFQGTGAADDSGLPNDRFFAVRPEGSVSTLKIQRTERGDSAVYLCASRAGTSPYNEQFFGPGTRLTVL.

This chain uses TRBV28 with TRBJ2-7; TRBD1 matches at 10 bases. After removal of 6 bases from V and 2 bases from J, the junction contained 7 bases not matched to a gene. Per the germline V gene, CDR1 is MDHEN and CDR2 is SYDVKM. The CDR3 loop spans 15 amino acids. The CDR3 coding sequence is TGTGCCAGCAGAACCGGGACAGGGGCTACCTACGAGCAGTACTTC. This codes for CASRTGTGATYEQYF.

The CDR3 is CASSGLAGGSSYEQYF. The CDR3 DNA is TGTGCCAGCTCGGGACTAGCGGGAGGCTCCTCCTACGAGCAGTACTTC. The rearrangement links TRBV18 to TRBJ2-7; 15 nucleotides line up with TRBD2. V shed 6 bases and J 0 bases; nucleotides not matched to a gene: 3. Per germline, CDR1 KGHSH and CDR2 LQKENI. The CDR3 sequence is 16 residues long.

The CDR3 nucleotides read TGTGCTAGTGAACCGGGGGCTATAGTCTACGAGCAGTACTTC. It yields the protein CASEPGAIVYEQYF. The J gene is TRBJ2-7, the V gene TRBV12-5; either TRBD1 or TRBD2 may supply D (6 bases each). Looked up from germline, CDR1 is LGHNT and CDR2 is FRNRAP. The CDR3 length is 14 residues. V was pared by 7 bases and J by 3 bases, with 16 bases between.

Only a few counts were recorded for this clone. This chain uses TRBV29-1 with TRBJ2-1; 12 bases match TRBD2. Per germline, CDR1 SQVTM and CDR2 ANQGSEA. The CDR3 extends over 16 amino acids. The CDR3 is CSMTSGRANSYNEQFF. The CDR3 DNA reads TGCAGTATGACTAGCGGGAGAGCAAACTCCTACAATGAGCAGTTCTTC.